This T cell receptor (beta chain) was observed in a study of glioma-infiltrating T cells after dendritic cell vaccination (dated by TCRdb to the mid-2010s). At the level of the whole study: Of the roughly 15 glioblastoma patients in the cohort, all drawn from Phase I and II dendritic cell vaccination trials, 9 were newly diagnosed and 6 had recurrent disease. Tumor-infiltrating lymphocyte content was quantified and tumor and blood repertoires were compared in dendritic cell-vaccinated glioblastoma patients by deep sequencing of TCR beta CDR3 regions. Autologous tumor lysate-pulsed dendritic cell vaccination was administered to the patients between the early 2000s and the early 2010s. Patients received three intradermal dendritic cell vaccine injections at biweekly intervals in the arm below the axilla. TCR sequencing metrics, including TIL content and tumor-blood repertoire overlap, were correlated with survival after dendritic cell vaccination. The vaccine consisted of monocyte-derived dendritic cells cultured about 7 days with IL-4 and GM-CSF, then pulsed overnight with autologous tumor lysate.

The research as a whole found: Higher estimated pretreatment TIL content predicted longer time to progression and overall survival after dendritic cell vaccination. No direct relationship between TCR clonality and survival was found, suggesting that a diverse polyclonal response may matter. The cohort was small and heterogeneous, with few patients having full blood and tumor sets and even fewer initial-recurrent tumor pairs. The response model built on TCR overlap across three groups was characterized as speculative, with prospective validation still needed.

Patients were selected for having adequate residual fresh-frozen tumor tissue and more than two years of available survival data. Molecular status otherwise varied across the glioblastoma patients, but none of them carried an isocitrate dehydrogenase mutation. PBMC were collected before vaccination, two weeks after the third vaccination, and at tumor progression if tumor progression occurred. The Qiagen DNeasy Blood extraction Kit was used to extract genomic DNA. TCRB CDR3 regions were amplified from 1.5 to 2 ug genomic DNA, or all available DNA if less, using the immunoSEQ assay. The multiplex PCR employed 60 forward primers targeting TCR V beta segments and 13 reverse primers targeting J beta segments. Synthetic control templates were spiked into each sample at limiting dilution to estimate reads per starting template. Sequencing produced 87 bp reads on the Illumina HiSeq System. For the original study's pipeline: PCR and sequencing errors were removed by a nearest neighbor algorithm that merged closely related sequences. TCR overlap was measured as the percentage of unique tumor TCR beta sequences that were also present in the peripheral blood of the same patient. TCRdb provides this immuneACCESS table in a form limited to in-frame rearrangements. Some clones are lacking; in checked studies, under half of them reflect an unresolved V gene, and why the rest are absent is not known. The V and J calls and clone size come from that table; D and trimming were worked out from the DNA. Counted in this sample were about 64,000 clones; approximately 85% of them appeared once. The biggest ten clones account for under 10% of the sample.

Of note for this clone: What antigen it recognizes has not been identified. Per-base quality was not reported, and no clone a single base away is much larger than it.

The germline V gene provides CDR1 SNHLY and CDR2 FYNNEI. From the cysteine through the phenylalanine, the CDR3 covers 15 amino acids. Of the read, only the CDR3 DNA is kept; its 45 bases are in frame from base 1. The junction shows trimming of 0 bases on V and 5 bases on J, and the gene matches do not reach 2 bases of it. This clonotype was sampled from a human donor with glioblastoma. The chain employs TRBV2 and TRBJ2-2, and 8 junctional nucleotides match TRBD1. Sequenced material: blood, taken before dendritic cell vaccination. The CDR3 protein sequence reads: CASSEARGRTGELFF. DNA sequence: TGTGCCAGCAGTGAAGCCAGGGGGCGAACCGGGGAGCTGTTTTTT.